This TCR beta chain stems from a study of cytomegalovirus exposure and HLA in healthy donors. General observations from the study: Later analysis associated a missense DCLRE1C variant with TCR beta V- and J-gene trimming.

This CDR3 contains 15 residues. V was pared by 2 bases and J by 2 bases, with 10 bases between. Germline values: CDR1 SGHTA, CDR2 FQGNSA. On this clone itself: Its antigen is still unknown.

Primers: 60 Vbeta forward and 13 Jbeta reverse. Sequencing used immunoSEQ multiplex PCR; TCRdb keeps in-frame clones, though not all of them. The table shows about 200,000 clones, with about 74% occurring only once. Sequenced: PBMCs. The V call is TRBV7-2, the J call TRBJ1-5; tentative D call: TRBD1 (5 bases). This clonotype was obtained from a man aged 35-49 years in good health and CMV-seronegative. CDR3 loop: CASSLKGGGNQPQHF. In DNA form, the CDR3 reads TGTGCCAGCAGCTTAAAGGGAGGGGGCAATCAGCCCCAGCATTTT.